The 14 T cell receptor beta chains below were found in one sample sequenced in a study of blood T cell repertoires in COVID-19. Generated by immunoSEQ multiplex PCR, the TCRdb table keeps only in-frame clones and is missing some. This sample carries more than 250,000 clones, about nine tenths of them seen once, and the ten largest clones take 1%. Sequenced sample: peripheral blood. The receptors stem from a man aged 50 or older with active or convalescent COVID-19.

This chain uses TRBV28 with TRBJ1-4, with a tentative D call TRBD1 (5 bases). The CDR3 has 15 residues. V was shortened by 6 bases and J by 4 bases, with 15 bases between the two germline ends. Germline V gene sequence: CDR1 MDHEN, CDR2 SYDVKM. CDR3 sequence: CASSTQGIGNEKLFF. Written as DNA, the CDR3 is TGTGCCAGCAGCACCCAGGGTATCGGTAATGAAAAACTGTTTTTT.

The genes are TRBV11-2 and TRBJ2-7; TRBD2 matches at 10 bases. CDR1 and CDR2 from the germline V gene are SGHAT and FQNNGV. The ends lost 5 bases at V and 4 bases at J; junction bases unmatched: 5. This CDR3 has 14 residues. The chain's CDR3 is CASSTGLAEYEQYF. Written as DNA, the CDR3 is TGTGCCAGCAGCACAGGACTAGCGGAGTACGAGCAGTACTTC.

The chain couples TRBV30 to TRBJ1-2; the D gene is possibly TRBD1 (6 bases). This CDR3 has 14 residues. The V end lost 4 bases, the J end lost 8 bases, and 20 bases lay between the germline ends. Germline CDR1 is GTSNPN and CDR2 is SVGIG (reference sequence). The CDR3 nucleotides read TGTGCCTGGAATCCGGACAGCGCCGGTGTAGGCTACACCTTC. Protein sequence: CAWNPDSAGVGYTF.

This sequence joins TRBV29-1 and TRBJ1-1; 7 bases line up with TRBD1. The CDR3 contains 13 residues. Looked up from germline, CDR1 is SQVTM and CDR2 is ANQGSEA. V shed 4 bases and J 4 bases; nucleotides not matched to a gene: 6. CDR3 sequence reads: CSVGQGLGTEAFF. The DNA of the CDR3 is TGCAGCGTTGGACAGGGATTAGGCACTGAAGCTTTCTTT.

The chain couples TRBV7-3 to TRBJ2-5; TRBD1 aligns across 7 bases. This CDR3 contains 15 residues. Germline trimming cut 5 bases from V and 1 base from J; bases unmatched to any gene: 7. Per germline, CDR1 SGHTA and CDR2 FQGTGA. CDR3: CASSTGQAVQETQYF. CDR3 in DNA: TGTGCCAGCAGCACTGGACAGGCCGTCCAAGAGACCCAGTACTTC.

The chain recombines TRBV6-5 with TRBJ2-7; D gene uncertain. V lost 6 bases and J lost 3, with 6 bases in between. The CDR3 length is 11 residues. Germline assignment: CDR1 MNHEY and CDR2 SVGAGI. CDR3 protein: CASRSYYEQYF. The CDR3, as DNA: TGTGCCAGCAGGTCCTACTACGAGCAGTACTTC.

The chain links TRBV5-4 to TRBJ2-1; TRBD2 aligns across 9 bases. CDR3 length: 15 amino acids. From germline, CDR1 is SGHNT and CDR2 YYREEE (reference sequence). The V segment lost 0 bases and the J segment 6 bases; nucleotides outside the gene matches: 4. The DNA of the CDR3 is TGTGCCAGCAGCTTGGCTAGCGGGGAGTTCAATGAGCAGTTCTTC. This translates into CASSLASGEFNEQFF.

Here the CDR3 DNA reads TGTGCCAGCAGCCAAGATATAGTTGGGGCGGCAACTAATGAAAAACTGTTTTTT. Protein: CASSQDIVGAATNEKLFF. J is TRBJ1-4 and V is TRBV3-1 (or the pseudogene TRBV3-2); tentative D call: TRBD1 (5 bases). The ends were cut back, 0 bases at V and 0 bases at J, with 14 bases in the middle. The CDR3 runs 18 residues. Germline CDR1 LGHDT, CDR2 YNNKEL (reference sequence).

The sample holds one count of this clone. The V call is TRBV18, the J call TRBJ1-6; 7 bases are a match to TRBD1. V lost 6 bases, J lost 6 bases, and 5 bases stayed unmatched. Looked up from germline, CDR1 is KGHSH and CDR2 is LQKENI. The CDR3 is 14 amino acids. The DNA for the CDR3 is TGTGCCAGCTCGGAGGGACAGACTAATTCACCCCTCCACTTT. Translating it yields CASSEGQTNSPLHF.

V usage is TRBV7-9 and J usage is TRBJ1-1, with D uncertain. This CDR3 region has 14 residues. Trimming cost V 3 bases and J 0 bases, with 8 bases left between them. Germline CDR1 is SEHNR and CDR2 is FQNEAQ (reference sequence). CDR3 protein: CASSLQTMNTEAFF. In DNA, the CDR3 is TGTGCCAGCAGCTTGCAGACTATGAACACTGAAGCTTTCTTT.

This chain links TRBV30 with TRBJ1-1; 7 nucleotides match TRBD1. Trimming removed 6 bases from V and 3 bases from J; junction bases left unmatched: 10. This CDR3 region has 14 residues. The germline V gene has CDR1 GTSNPN and CDR2 SVGIG (reference sequence). Here the CDR3 reads CACQDRLRYTEAFF. CDR3 nucleotide sequence: TGTGCCTGCCAGGACAGGCTCAGGTACACTGAAGCTTTCTTT. The complete variable domain, with remaining parts taken from reference TRBV30 and TRBJ1-1, reads SQTIHQWPATLVQPVGSPLSLECTVEGTSNPNLYWYRQAAGRGLQLLFYSVGIGQISSEVPQNLSASRPQDRQFILSSKKLLLSDSGFYLCACQDRLRYTEAFFGQGTRLTVV.

The rearrangement links TRBV7-9 to TRBJ1-1, with a possible D match to TRBD1 (5 bases). The V gene lost 3 bases and the J gene lost 2 bases, with 7 bases spanning the gap. Germline assignment: CDR1 SEHNR and CDR2 FQNEAQ (reference sequence). The CDR3 has 13 residues. CDR3 in amino acids: CASSFGHNTEAFF. The CDR3 bases are TGTGCCAGCAGCTTTGGACATAACACTGAAGCTTTCTTT.

V usage is TRBV5-8 and J usage is TRBJ2-5, with 16 positions matching TRBD2. Germline CDR1 reads SGHTS; CDR2 reads YDEGEE. The V gene end was trimmed by 4 bases and the J gene end by 5 bases; junction bases not matched to a gene: 8. CDR3 size: 17 residues. For the CDR3, the DNA is TGTGCCAGCAGCCCCGGGACTAGCGGGGGGGCCTTGGAGACCCAGTACTTC. Translation gives CASSPGTSGGALETQYF.

The CDR3 protein is CASSTGQYSGANVLTF. As DNA, the CDR3 is TGTGCCAGCTCGACGGGACAGTACTCTGGGGCCAACGTCCTGACTTTC. The chain carries TRBV18 and TRBJ2-6; 7 nucleotides align to TRBD1. The CDR3 contains 16 residues. V gave up 6 bases and J gave up 0 bases; unmatched junction bases: 5. Germline V gene lookup returns CDR1 KGHSH and CDR2 LQKENI.